These 30 T cell receptor beta chains were sequenced from one sample in a study of T cell responses to AZD1222 COVID-19 vaccine. Sequencing was performed with immunoSEQ multiplex PCR; in TCRdb, only in-frame clones are kept and a portion is missing. This table has 100,000 to 150,000 clones, over 75% appearing once. Sequences were derived from peripheral blood, sampled on day 0 of AZD1222 vaccination. The receptors derive from an adult in good health.

This clone was detected once. The genes are TRBV6-2 or TRBV6-3 and TRBJ2-2; no definite D call. The CDR3 consists of 15 residues. The germline V gene has CDR1 MNHEY and CDR2 SVGEGT. Trimming removed 4 bases at V and 2 bases at J, with 11 bases between. The CDR3 region is CASSFDPRNTGELFF. CDR3 bases: TGTGCCAGCAGTTTTGATCCCCGAAACACCGGGGAGCTGTTTTTT.

The J gene is TRBJ2-7, the V gene TRBV5-1; 11 nucleotides line up with TRBD2. This CDR3 comprises 15 residues. The junction had 7 bases not matched to a gene; V was cut back by 4 bases and J by 4 bases. CDR1 is SGHRS, CDR2 YFSETQ, per germline. The DNA for the CDR3 is TGCGCCAGCAGCCACACCGGGACTAGCGGTTACGAGCAGTACTTC. Protein: CASSHTGTSGYEQYF.

V usage is TRBV7-2 and J usage is TRBJ2-7, with D possibly TRBD2 on 6 matching bases. V was clipped by 5 bases and J by 3 bases, with 14 bases between them. The CDR3 has 14 amino acids. Germline V gene sequence: CDR1 SGHTA, CDR2 FQGNSA. The CDR3 nucleotides are TGTGCCAGCAGCCTCGCCGGGAGCGGCTACGAGCAGTACTTC. Translation: CASSLAGSGYEQYF.

This chain joins TRBV10-2 and TRBJ1-5, with a weak D call TRBD1 (5 bases). Germline lookup yields CDR1 WSHSY and CDR2 SAAADI. V lost 8 bases and J lost 5, with 19 bases in between. The CDR3 totals 15 residues. CDR3 region: CASRGGRGADQPQHF. In nucleotides, the CDR3 is TGCGCCAGCCGGGGCGGGAGGGGAGCTGATCAGCCCCAGCATTTT.

V usage is TRBV29-1 and J usage is TRBJ2-5; no reliable D call. Trimming shortened V by 4 bases and J by 1 base, and 10 bases separated the two germline ends. The germline V gene has CDR1 SQVTM and CDR2 ANQGSEA. This CDR3 is built from 13 residues. CDR3 loop: CSVGWQIQETQYF. CDR3 nucleotides: TGCAGCGTTGGTTGGCAGATCCAAGAGACCCAGTACTTC.

This clone was observed a single time. The V call is TRBV4-1, the J call TRBJ2-5; 8 positions agree with TRBD2. The CDR3 totals 16 residues. Germline V lookup: CDR1 MGHRA, CDR2 YSYEKL. After removal of 0 bases from V and 5 bases from J, the junction contained 8 bases not matched to a gene. The CDR3 DNA reads as TGCGCCAGCAGCCAAGATACGGCGGGAGGCATGGAGACCCAGTACTTC. This translates into CASSQDTAGGMETQYF.

The genes are TRBV6-6 and TRBJ1-5; D gene uncertain. V gave up 8 bases and J gave up 2 bases, with 19 bases separating them. CDR1 is MNHNY, CDR2 SVGAGI, per germline (reference sequence). The CDR3 has 16 residues. CDR3 protein: CASYRAPLGGNQPQHF. In DNA form, the CDR3 reads TGTGCCAGCTACCGGGCCCCCTTAGGTGGCAATCAGCCCCAGCATTTT.

This clone was observed a handful of times. This sequence joins TRBV19 and TRBJ1-1, with TRBD1 identical over 11 bases. The CDR3 spans 15 residues. CDR1 LNHDA and CDR2 SQIVND come from the germline V gene (reference sequence). Unmatched junction bases numbered 5, after V lost 5 bases and J lost 3 bases. CDR3 coding DNA: TGTGCCAGTAGTCCGGGACAGGGGGAGTACACTGAAGCTTTCTTT. Translation: CASSPGQGEYTEAFF.

The chain carries TRBV12-3 or TRBV12-4 and TRBJ1-2; the D gene is possibly TRBD1 (5 bases). Trimming took 3 bases from V and 5 from J, leaving 7 bases between them. CDR3 length: 12 residues. Here the CDR3 DNA reads TGTGCCAGCAGTTTTGGGGGATATGGCTACACCTTC. Translation: CASSFGGYGYTF.

The rearrangement uses TRBV6-5 and TRBJ1-1; no clear D. Trimming removed 0 bases from V and 4 bases from J, with 12 bases in between. The CDR3 consists of 15 residues. Germline loops: CDR1 MNHEY, CDR2 SVGAGI. The CDR3 here is CASSYSEPGFTEAFF. The CDR3, as DNA: TGTGCCAGCAGTTACTCCGAACCAGGATTCACTGAAGCTTTCTTT.

V usage is TRBV29-1 and J usage is TRBJ2-7; D ambiguous. The CDR3 contains 11 residues. Germline values: CDR1 SQVTM, CDR2 ANQGSEA. Trimming removed 5 bases at V and 6 bases at J, with 11 bases between. The CDR3 spells CSVRLGTEQYF. In nucleotides, the CDR3 is TGCAGCGTTCGACTGGGAACCGAGCAGTACTTC.

The chain has TRBV27 and TRBJ1-5; possibly TRBD1 for D (6 bases). V lost 7 bases and J 4 bases, leaving 17 bases between the germline ends. The germline gives CDR1 MNHEY, CDR2 SMNVEV (reference sequence). This CDR3 contains 15 residues. The CDR3 here is CASTKTGFGNQPQHF. CDR3 DNA sequence: TGTGCCAGCACCAAGACAGGCTTTGGAAATCAGCCCCAGCATTTT.

This clone was counted once. Its ends do not fully match the called genes, so a read error is possible. The rearrangement joins TRBV7-7 to TRBJ2-7; D tentatively fits TRBD1 or TRBD2 (5 bases each). Per the germline V gene, CDR1 is SSHAT and CDR2 is FNYEAQ (reference sequence). The CDR3 is 15 amino acids. This chain's CDR3 is CASSLRDGTSYEQYF. The CDR3 coding sequence is TGTGCTAGCAGCCTCCGGGACGGAACATCCTACGAGCAGTACTTC.

The V call is TRBV28, the J call TRBJ1-4; D gene unclear. The CDR3 runs to 14 residues. Germline V CDR1 and CDR2: MDHEN, SYDVKM. Between the trimmed V and J ends, which lost 5 bases and 5 bases, there was a span of 12 bases. CDR3: CASSVASRNEKLFF. The CDR3 DNA sequence: TGTGCCAGCAGTGTAGCGAGTAGAAATGAAAAACTGTTTTTT.

The chain couples TRBV5-4 to TRBJ1-1, with D hard to call. Germline-derived CDR1 and CDR2 are SGHNT and YYREEE (reference sequence). The V gene lost 0 bases and the J gene lost 1 base, with 4 bases spanning the gap. The CDR3 loop spans 13 amino acids. This chain's CDR3 is CASSLDKNTEAFF. The CDR3 coding sequence is TGTGCCAGCAGCTTGGACAAGAACACTGAAGCTTTCTTT.

The rearrangement uses TRBV24-1 and TRBJ2-3; tentatively, D is TRBD1 (6 bases). Trimming cost V 7 bases and J 1 base, with 11 bases left between them. This CDR3 is built from 14 residues. Germline-derived CDR1 and CDR2 are KGHDR and SFDVKD. The CDR3 region has the DNA TGTGCCACCAGCCAGGGGAAAGGCACAGATACGCAGTATTTT. This encodes CATSQGKGTDTQYF.

The rearrangement links TRBV9 to TRBJ1-3; no reliable D call. Trimming removed 0 bases at V and 6 bases at J, with 16 bases between. CDR3 length: 16 residues. The germline V gene encodes CDR1 SGDLS and CDR2 YYNGEE. CDR3 DNA sequence: TGTGCCAGCAGCGTAGGCCCCGTCCGTGGCGAAAACACCATATATTTT. This gives the protein CASSVGPVRGENTIYF. The variable domain in full, with the rest retrieved from reference TRBV9 and TRBJ1-3, is DSGVTQTPKHLITATGQRVTLRCSPRSGDLSVYWYQQSLDQGLQFLIQYYNGEERAKGNILERFSAQQFPDLHSELNLSSLELGDSALYFCASSVGPVRGENTIYFGEGSWLTVV.

This clone has just a few counts. The chain couples TRBV18 to TRBJ1-4; 8 bases match TRBD1. Germline lookup yields CDR1 KGHSH and CDR2 LQKENI. The CDR3 contains 16 residues. The V and J ends lost 2 bases and 7 bases, in that order; junction bases with no gene match: 9. The CDR3 DNA reads TGTGCCAGCTCACCAGCGGCTTCCAGGGGGCCTGAAAAACTGTTTTTT. This translates into CASSPAASRGPEKLFF.

The V call is TRBV7-7, the J call TRBJ2-7; no clear D gene. CDR1 is SSHAT and CDR2 is FNYEAQ in the germline V gene (reference sequence). V shed 2 bases and J shed 0 bases, with 11 bases lying between them. The CDR3 has 15 residues. CDR3 sequence reads: CASSLNPGSSYEQYF. The DNA for the CDR3 is TGTGCCAGCAGCTTAAATCCGGGCAGCTCCTACGAGCAGTACTTC.

The V call is TRBV28, the J call TRBJ1-6, with D perhaps matching TRBD1 (5 bases). Germline loops: CDR1 MDHEN, CDR2 SYDVKM. The V and J ends lost 5 bases and 0 bases respectively, with 14 bases between them. The length of the CDR3 is 17 residues. The CDR3 reads CASSTPPGSSYNSPLHF. CDR3 DNA sequence: TGTGCCAGCAGTACCCCCCCAGGGAGCTCCTATAATTCACCCCTCCACTTT. The variable domain in full, completed from reference TRBV28 and TRBJ1-6, reads DVKVTQSSRYLVKRTGEKVFLECVQDMDHENMFWYRQDPGLGLRLIYFSYDVKMKEKGDIPEGYSVSREKKERFSLILESASTNQTSMYLCASSTPPGSSYNSPLHFGNGTRLTVT.

V is TRBV6-5 and J is TRBJ2-1, with D unresolved. V shed 1 base and J shed 0 bases, with 10 bases lying between them. Germline CDR1 MNHEY, CDR2 SVGAGI. This CDR3 is built from 16 residues. This CDR3 reads CASSYLIGHSYNEQFF. CDR3 nucleotides: TGTGCCAGCAGTTACTTAATCGGGCACTCCTACAATGAGCAGTTCTTC.

CDR3 amino acids: CASSETGGNTGELFF. Here the CDR3 DNA reads TGTGCCAGCAGCGAAACAGGGGGCAACACCGGGGAGCTGTTTTTT. V is TRBV7-9 and J is TRBJ2-2; 9 bases align to TRBD1. V shed 5 bases and J 2 bases; nucleotides not matched to a gene: 3. The CDR3 has 15 amino acids. Germline assignment: CDR1 SEHNR and CDR2 FQNEAQ (reference sequence).

The chain recombines TRBV5-1 with TRBJ2-3, with D perhaps matching TRBD1 (5 bases). The germline CDR1 and CDR2 sequences are SGHRS and YFSETQ. V lost 0 bases and J lost 3, with 14 bases in between. The CDR3 consists of 16 residues. CDR3 in amino acids: CASSLGQPRITDTQYF. The CDR3 bases are TGCGCCAGCAGCTTGGGACAGCCTAGAATAACAGATACGCAGTATTTT.

J is TRBJ2-6 and V is TRBV7-6, with D possibly TRBD2 on 5 matching bases. In germline, CDR1 is SGHVS, CDR2 FNYEAQ. V was shortened by 5 bases and J by 1 base, with 6 bases between the two germline ends. The CDR3 covers 14 residues. The CDR3 DNA is TGTGCCAGCAGCGAGGGATCTGGGGCCAACGTCCTGACTTTC. Protein: CASSEGSGANVLTF.

J is TRBJ1-5 and V is TRBV5-6, with a tentative D call TRBD1 (6 bases). V was pared by 4 bases and J by 1 base, with 12 bases between. The CDR3 has 15 amino acids. Looked up from germline, CDR1 is SGHDT and CDR2 is YYEEEE. CDR3 sequence: CASSRRGTSNQPQHF. CDR3 nucleotides: TGTGCCAGCAGCCGCCGGGGGACAAGCAATCAGCCCCAGCATTTT.

The gene calls are TRBV10-2 and TRBJ2-2, with 10 bases fitting TRBD2. Unmatched junction bases numbered 8, after V lost 3 bases and J lost 7 bases. Germline loops: CDR1 WSHSY, CDR2 SAAADI. This CDR3 is 16 amino acids long. CDR3 bases: TGCGCCAGCAGTGACTTGCTAGCGGGAGCAGGCGGGGAGCTGTTTTTT. Translation: CASSDLLAGAGGELFF.

The chain links TRBV28 to TRBJ2-7; D may be TRBD2 (5 bases). In germline, CDR1 is MDHEN, CDR2 SYDVKM. The CDR3 is made up of 12 amino acids. V gave up 7 bases and J gave up 3 bases, with 10 bases separating them. CDR3 DNA: TGTGCCAGCAAGGCGGGCTTCTACGAGCAGTACTTC. It encodes CASKAGFYEQYF.

The CDR3, as DNA: TGTGCCAGTAGTATAGCTAGCGGGACATTCTACAATGAGCAGTTCTTC. This sequence encodes CASSIASGTFYNEQFF. The chain carries TRBV19 and TRBJ2-1, with 9 bases fitting TRBD2. J lost 3 bases, V lost 1 base, and 4 bases had no gene match. Germline CDR1 reads LNHDA; CDR2 reads SQIVND (reference sequence). The length of the CDR3 is 16 residues.

The chain carries TRBV28 and TRBJ1-5; no reliable D call. The CDR3 covers 12 residues. Germline V gene lookup returns CDR1 MDHEN and CDR2 SYDVKM. V was shortened by 5 bases and J by 0 bases, with 2 bases between the two germline ends. CDR3 sequence reads: CASSNSNQPQHF. In nucleotides, the CDR3 is TGTGCCAGCAGTAATAGCAATCAGCCCCAGCATTTT.

The chain carries TRBV9 and TRBJ2-2; 7 bases line up with TRBD1. V gave up 0 bases and J gave up 5 bases; unmatched junction bases: 7. Germline V gives CDR1 SGDLS, CDR2 YYNGEE. The CDR3 has 16 amino acids. The CDR3 DNA reads as TGTGCCAGCAGCGTAGCTGGACAGGATCGGACCGGGGAGCTGTTTTTT. As protein: CASSVAGQDRTGELFF.